This T cell receptor beta chain was recovered during a study of OX40 agonist ivuxolimab in advanced cancers. Across the study: The drug used for patients, ivuxolimab, was an agonistic anti-OX40 (CD134) antibody. Subjects had a mean age of about 65 years, with a range of about 23 to 85; less than 90% were male.

Assay: immunoSEQ multiplex PCR; the TCRdb copy retains only in-frame clones and omits some. The profile shows about 85,000 clones, about 88% of them singletons. CDR1 and CDR2 (germline): SGHAT, FQNNGV. With 5 bases removed from V and 5 bases from J, the gap between germline ends came to 15 bases. The length of the CDR3 is 14 residues. Worth noting for this clone: What it binds is not known.

Whole-study results and caveats: CD4+ and CD8+ blood T cells expanded clonally by week 6 at 0.1 to 3.0 mg/kg. More expanded clones were found, on average, in CD8+ than in CD4+ T cells.

This sequence joins TRBV11-2 and TRBJ1-2; a weak D match, TRBD1 (5 bases). This receptor was obtained from an adult with an advanced solid tumor such as melanoma, head and neck, liver or kidney cancer. This material consisted of CD4+ or CD8+ T cells sorted from blood, taken in a trial of the OX40 agonist ivuxolimab. The CDR3 is CASSRGSLGYGYTF. In nucleotides, the CDR3 is TGTGCCAGCAGCCGGGGCTCACTCGGGTATGGCTACACCTTC.